This TCR beta chain came from a study of blood T cell repertoires in COVID-19. As for the study in general: From T cells, B-cell-depleted T cells, or PBMCs came the material, which was cDNA or gDNA.

This clone was counted a single time. Original methodology: Estimation of nucleated cell counts relied on the amplification of reference gene primers. Measured with immunoSEQ multiplex PCR; TCRdb has only the in-frame clones, and not every one. Clone size and V and J calls were adopted from that table, with D and trimming inferred from the DNA. Here the sample spans 35,000 to 45,000 clones, 85% being singletons. Germline V gives CDR1 MNHEY, CDR2 SVGAGI. V lost 10 bases, J lost 5 bases, and 18 bases lay in between. The CDR3 spans 13 residues. This chain uses TRBV6-5 with TRBJ2-7; D may be TRBD1 (6 bases). Sequenced input: peripheral blood. This receptor was obtained from a human donor in a cohort sampled during active COVID-19. CDR3 in DNA: TGTGCCATCAAGAGGGGGTTTGGTGACGAGCAGTACTTC. Its translation is CAIKRGFGDEQYF.